This is a list of T cell receptor beta chains from one sample in a study of neurological immune-mediated disorders. TCRdb called the 5' RACE reads again in MiXCR, with one record for every CDR3 protein. The data hold roughly 100,000 distinct CDR3 sequences, with 10% to 11% observed a single time. The sequenced material came from PBMCs. The receptors originated from a female donor with HTLV-1-associated myelopathy (HAM/TSP). The CDR3 runs from the conserved cysteine through the conserved F or W. D genes are given only for firm matches. Size values are once, few and many counts, or a class for expanded clones, and some rows have none.

clone_size d_call j_call v_call cdr3_nt cdr3_aa
medium-sized TRBD1 TRBJ2-4 TRBV27 TGTGCCAGCAGGAGACAGGGGGGAGAGGCCAAAAACATTCAGTACTTC CASRRQGGEAKNIQYF
many . TRBJ2-7 TRBV5-1 TGCGCCAGCAGCTTACAGGGTCGGGAGCAGTACTTC CASSLQGREQYF
many . TRBJ2-1 TRBV18 TGTGCCAGCTCTACAGGGCGCGAGCAGTTCTTC CASSTGREQFF
many TRBD2 TRBJ2-3 TRBV12-3/TRBV12-4 TGTGCCAGCAGTAGGAGCGGGGGACTCACAGATACGCAGTATTTT CASSRSGGLTDTQYF
many TRBD1 TRBJ2-3 TRBV7-9 TGTGCCAGCAGCTTAGGGGACAGGGACACAGATACGCAGTATTTT CASSLGDRDTDTQYF
many . TRBJ2-7 TRBV7-9 TGTGCCAGCAGGGACGGATCCTACGAGCAGTACTTC CASRDGSYEQYF
many . TRBJ2-5 TRBV20-1 TGCAGTGCTGCACAGGGCCTGGAGACCCAGTACTTC CSAAQGLETQYF
. . TRBJ2-7 TRBV5-1 TGCGCCAGCAGCCCCTGGGGGGGGGCTTCCTACGAGCAGTACTTC CASSPWGGASYEQYF
many . TRBJ2-1 TRBV7-2 TGTGCCAGCAGCCAACTGGTGGGGGTTTTGGGCAATGAGCAGTTCTTC CASSQLVGVLGNEQFF
many TRBD1 TRBJ2-3 TRBV5-1 TGCGCCAGCAGTTCGGATACCGGGACAGGCTTCACAGATACGCAGTATTTT CASSSDTGTGFTDTQYF
. . TRBJ2-7 TRBV12-3/TRBV12-4 TGTGCCAGCAGTTTAGGTAGGGGTGGCCCGAGTCGCTACGAGCAGTACTTC CASSLGRGGPSRYEQYF
many . TRBJ1-1 TRBV5-1 TGCGCCAGCAGCCTGGGTTGGGCCTACACTGAAGCTTTCTTT CASSLGWAYTEAFF
. . TRBJ2-1 TRBV7-2 TGTGCCAGCAGCTTTAAGTTCAATGAGCAGTTCTTC CASSFKFNEQFF
. TRBD1 TRBJ2-1 TRBV24-1 TGTGCCACCAGTGCTCCATCCGGACAGGGGAACAATGAGCAGTTCTTC CATSAPSGQGNNEQFF
. . TRBJ1-4 TRBV9 TGTGCCAGCAGCGCGAACTATAGGGGTGAAAAACTGTTTTTT CASSANYRGEKLFF
many . TRBJ2-6 TRBV4-2 TGTGCCAGCAGCCAAGATTCGGCCTCTGGGGCCAACGTCCTGACTTTC CASSQDSASGANVLTF
many TRBD2 TRBJ2-1 TRBV11-2 TGTGCCAGCAGGCGCGGGGGGGCCCGGGGAGATGAGCAGTTCTTC CASRRGGARGDEQFF
. TRBD2 TRBJ2-3 TRBV6-1 TGTGCCAGCAGCAAAGAGGCTAGCGGGTTAGCCCTACGTAGCACAGATACGCAGTATTTT CASSKEASGLALRSTDTQYF
many . TRBJ2-7 TRBV5-1 TGCGCCAGCAGCCATCCGTGGGAGGCTACTAACCCCTACGAGCAGTACTTC CASSHPWEATNPYEQYF
. . TRBJ1-2 TRBV5-1 TGCGCCAGCAGCTCGCGGACATCTAACAATGGCTACAACTTC CASSSRTSNNGYNF
many . TRBJ2-1 TRBV6-6 TGTGCCAGCAGTTACCGGGAATACAATGAGCAGTTCTTC CASSYREYNEQFF
many TRBD2 TRBJ2-1 TRBV20-1 TGCAGTGCTAGCCCGGACGGACTAGCGGGGGAGTGGCAGTTCTTC CSASPDGLAGEWQFF
many . TRBJ2-5 TRBV12-3/TRBV12-4 TGTGCCAGCAGTTTACGTCGGGTGAGCCAAGAGACCCAGTACTTC CASSLRRVSQETQYF
. . TRBJ2-7 TRBV28 TGTGCCAGCAGTTCACCGGCGCTCTACTACGAGCAGTACTTC CASSSPALYYEQYF
few . TRBJ2-5 TRBV4-1 TGCGCCAGCAGCCAAGAAGTCAACGGGGAGGAGTACTTC CASSQEVNGEEYF
many TRBD1 TRBJ2-7 TRBV27 TGTGCCAGCAGTTTAGGGACAGGGGGCTTCGAGCAGTACTTC CASSLGTGGFEQYF
many TRBD2 TRBJ2-1 TRBV24-1 TGTGCCTCCGGGGGGGGAAGGGGCCTCTACAATGAGCAGTTCTTC CASGGGRGLYNEQFF
many . TRBJ2-7 TRBV12-3/TRBV12-4 TGTGCCAGCAGTCGCGTAGCCTACGAGCAGTACTTC CASSRVAYEQYF
few . TRBJ2-7 TRBV5-6 TGTGCCAGCAGCCCTAAGGGGCTGTCCTCCTACGAGCAGTACTTC CASSPKGLSSYEQYF
many . TRBJ2-1 TRBV12-3/TRBV12-4 TGTGCCAGCAGTTTATCGCTAGCACCCTACAATGAGCAGTTCTTC CASSLSLAPYNEQFF
many TRBD2 TRBJ2-3 TRBV9 TGTGCCAGCAGCGCAAGCGGGGGCTTCACAGATACGCAGTATTTT CASSASGGFTDTQYF
few TRBD1 TRBJ1-2 TRBV2 TGTGCCAGCTATTTAGGACAGGGGGCGGATGGCTACACCTTC CASYLGQGADGYTF
few . TRBJ2-1 TRBV7-9 TGTGCCAGCAGCCCCGGGACCTCTAGGGTGGATGAGCAGTTCTTC CASSPGTSRVDEQFF
many . TRBJ2-3 TRBV12-3/TRBV12-4 TGTGCCAGCAGTTTCCGGGACCGGAATACGCAGTATTTT CASSFRDRNTQYF
. . TRBJ2-5 TRBV7-8 TGTGCCAGCAGGAAAATGAGACAGAACCAAGAGACCCAGTACTTC CASRKMRQNQETQYF